The entry below describes one T cell receptor beta chain. This clonotype appeared a few times. Its antigen is currently not known. Base qualities were left out, and no much larger clone turns up one base away. This record belongs to a study of human T cells and chemical hapten exposure (dated by TCRdb to the early 2020s). For the study in its entirety: For sensitization, 2% DPC in acetone was applied to a roughly 2 cm by roughly 2 cm area of upper inner arm skin. Weekly therapeutic DPC doses were additionally applied to the scalp of patients throughout the roughly 23-week study period. Most of the patients in the cohort were female, and the cohort covered alopecia areata with under or over 50% scalp involvement, alopecia totalis and alopecia universalis. Libraries were pooled for sequencing, and variation in per-sample TCR yields was attributed mainly to small differences in library volumes within the pool. This study followed changes in the peripheral blood TCR repertoire in vivo during primary and secondary sensitization of alopecia patients to the hapten diphenylcyclopropenone (DPC). Patch testing was done on the upper back using Finn chambers containing 0.01% DPC, and results were scored after 6 days according to International Contact Dermatitis Research Group standards. For TCR sequencing, blood came from about 28 alopecia patients at anywhere from one to four time points (pre-sensitization, 2, 6 and 24 weeks). Blood samples were taken from patients before sensitization (week 0) and at 2, 6 and about 24 weeks after DPC sensitization.

Library preparation was by RACE. Instrument used: NextSeq 500. During library preparation, unique molecular identifiers were attached to individual cDNA molecules so that TCRs could be counted quantitatively and reproducibly. Each blood RNA sample was used to sequence both TCR alpha and TCR beta chains. Turning to the authors' computational methods: The median number of TCRs per sample was some 100,000, ranging from about 23,224 to 690,600. The Decombinator software suite was used to annotate V, J and CDR3 in the TCR reads. Every sample was subsampled to the same number of TCRs (28,000) for the PS versus PT1 abundance plots. Expanded TCRs were defined as absent before sensitization and observed at least eight times at the 2-week time point. TCRdb trimmed the raw reads at Q25, called clones with MiXCR and kept productive beta chains. Each CDR3 protein appears once, grouped with its most common genes and DNA. These V and J calls are TCRdb output, not the study's own analysis. This sample gives roughly 60,000 distinct CDR3 sequences in total; about an eighth of them show up just once. The ten largest clones take up 2.4% of the sample.

The time point label here, explained by the study, means: patch test 3, about 24 weeks after DPC sensitization. In the paper's terms, the treatment or condition label means: therapeutic diphenylcyclopropenone sensitization with weekly scalp DPC. At every patch-test visit, the blood draw took place before the patch test was put on. Patients were considered eligible if aged 18 to 70, diagnosed with alopecia and deemed suitable for DPC therapy, and patients were excluded if pregnant. Total RNA was isolated from unfractionated whole blood collected in Tempus Blood RNA tubes. Overall results and qualifications from the work: Compared with pre-sensitization or healthy control sets, expanded TCRs formed significantly more large CDR3 similarity clusters, which is consistent with antigen-driven responses. Repeated subsampling changed both the strength of the expansion versus patch-test correlation and the threshold at which the correlation became significant. The number of TCRs above 1 in 1000 frequency did not change with DPC sensitization; there was no evidence of global repertoire structure alterations. Alopecia, a presumed autoimmune disease, was present in all patients, so the immune response of the patients might differ from that of healthy individuals. Patch test score correlated positively with the number of PT1 expanded TCRs, reaching significance at thresholds 8, 16 and 32 but not at 4.

The TCR comes from a man aged 30 to 45 with alopecia areata. Some clones in this sample may be carry-over from other donors' samples. Here the sequenced sample was whole blood, taken in connection with sensitization to the hapten diphenylcyclopropenone (DPC).

The CDR3: CASSPSGLSNYGYTF. The sequenced DNA is TGTGCCAGCAGTCCTTCAGGTCTCTCTAACTATGGCTACACCTTC. The chain is made from TRBV28 and TRBJ1-2, with the D gene not confidently named. The cysteine opens and the phenylalanine closes a CDR3 of 15 amino acids. Here the CDR3 DNA is all that survives: 45 bases in frame from base 1. CDR1 and CDR2 were assigned from the germline V gene as MDHEN and SYDVKM. Between the V and J ends, shortened by 5 bases and 0 bases respectively, the junction contains 13 bases.